These 5 T cell receptor beta chains came from one sample sequenced in a study of control samples from healthy donors and cancer patients. Clones were sequenced by immunoSEQ multiplex PCR, and TCRdb holds only the in-frame ones, with some missing. The sample shows 75,000 to 90,000 clones, about 83% of them seen only once. Sequenced input: blood. The receptors were sampled from a woman in her thirties or forties in good health.

J is TRBJ1-1 and V is TRBV16; TRBD1 might be the D (5 bases). The CDR3 is 16 amino acids. Trimming took 0 bases from V and 0 from J, leaving 11 bases between them. Germline V gene sequence: CDR1 KGHSY, CDR2 FQNENV. CDR3 sequence reads: CASSQSLAGMNTEAFF. DNA of the CDR3: TGTGCCAGCAGCCAATCATTGGCAGGGATGAACACTGAAGCTTTCTTT.

A word on this clone: Within the sample, other DNA sequences also encode this same CDR3. This chain uses TRBV10-1 with TRBJ2-1; D unresolved. Germline CDR1 WNHNN, CDR2 SYGVQD (reference sequence). There are 12 residues in the CDR3. V gave up 4 bases and J gave up 13 bases, with 14 bases separating them. The chain's CDR3 is CASSAQFGEQFF. In nucleotides, the CDR3 is TGCGCCAGCAGTGCCCAATTTGGTGAACAGTTCTTC.

CDR3 residues: CASSYRGQDTQYF. CDR3 nucleotide sequence: TGTGCCAGCAGTTACAGGGGGCAAGATACGCAGTATTTT. This chain joins TRBV27 and TRBJ2-3; TRBD1 matches 9 bases. This CDR3 comprises 13 residues. Trimming removed 4 bases from V and 5 bases from J; junction bases left unmatched: 1. Germline V CDR1 and CDR2: MNHEY, SMNVEV (reference sequence).

This clone has more than one count but fewer than ten. V gene TRBV18 combines with J gene TRBJ1-1, with D possibly matching TRBD1 (5 bases). The V gene's germline CDR1 is KGHSH and CDR2 LQKENI. Trimming removed 4 bases at V and 1 base at J, with 13 bases between. The CDR3 totals 15 residues. CDR3 region: CASSLSGTKNTEAFF. As DNA, the CDR3 is TGTGCCAGCTCACTCTCCGGGACGAAGAACACTGAAGCTTTCTTT.

The rearrangement joins TRBV6-5 to TRBJ1-1, with D unresolved. The CDR3 length is 12 residues. Germline loops: CDR1 MNHEY, CDR2 SVGAGI. Trimming left V 6 bases short and J 5 bases short, with 10 bases between. The CDR3 spells CASSSVGTEAFF. CDR3 sequence (DNA): TGTGCCAGCAGCTCCGTCGGGACTGAAGCTTTCTTT.